This T cell receptor beta chain was captured in a study of cytomegalovirus exposure and HLA in healthy donors (dated by TCRdb to about 2017). About the study as a whole: An earlier analysis of approximately 550 of the donors reported about 250 Gb of sequence data and some 120 million unique TCR beta sequences from roughly 200 million T cells. About 280 gigabases of sequencing data and approximately 91 million unique TCR sequences made up an early release that covered nearly 650 HLA-typed donors. Among the approximately 420 genotyped donors, about 85% belonged to the genetic ancestry cluster associated with self-reported Caucasian donors. The study aimed to test whether signatures of past pathogen exposure could be identified by cataloging public T cell receptors. The study used immunosequencing to profile the T cell repertoires of 666 subjects and linked those repertoires to cytomegalovirus serostatus. In addition to the first cohort of 666 subjects, a separate validation cohort of approximately 130 different subjects was used. To predict cytomegalovirus infection status, the study brought together high-throughput TCR immunosequencing, statistical association of individual TCRs with disease status, and machine learning. To study patterns of TCR occurrence, a later analysis re-analyzed previously published TCR beta repertoires from under 750 donors and added high-resolution HLA genotyping. Rather than drawing on any new phenotypic data, the later analysis identified candidate immune exposures from TCR beta sequences and the way those sequences occurred across donors. In an earlier analysis of roughly 580 of the donors, high-throughput TCR beta sequencing was used to judge whether each TCR beta V gene segment behaved as functional or pseudogenic. Alongside the repertoire data, information on donor age, sex, ethnicity and CMV serostatus was compiled. Genome-wide SNP genotypes for about 65% of the roughly 670 donors were used in a later genetic analysis, which treated that subset as a discovery cohort. All discovery cohort repertoires had been generated on a single sequencing platform. HLA typing included class I and class II loci at four-digit resolution. Typing coverage varied by locus: roughly 620-630 donors for A, B, C, DRB1 and DQB1; approximately 560 for DQA1; over 600 for DPA1; roughly 450 for DPB1. Because of strong linkage in the cohort, five DR-DQ haplotypes were treated as single units for association and clustering. Among roughly 370 genotyped donors of the cohort, an average of 235,054 unique TCR beta nucleotide sequences were sequenced per donor, 15% to 20% of them non-productive.

Concerning this clone itself: Its binding antigen is unknown. No base quality information exists; no much larger clone differs at one position.

The library was obtained by the immunoSEQ multiplex PCR assay. A mixture of 60 forward primers for TCR Vbeta segments and 13 reverse primers for TCR Jbeta segments was used in the multiplex PCR. A multiplex PCR assay on genomic DNA amplified the CDR3 region of rearranged TCR beta genes. On the Illumina HiSeq System, the amplified TCR beta libraries were sequenced as 87-base-pair reads. The authors' pipeline ran thus. A later analysis counted around 72 million unique TCR beta chains across the 650 to 800 repertoires, and around 9.9 million of these chains were shared by at least two donors. A nearest-neighbor algorithm error-corrected the raw reads and collapsed the reads into unique sequences, merging closely related sequences to remove PCR and sequencing errors. To assign V, D and J gene segments, CDR3 sequences were aligned to IMGT reference sequences. For a sequence to be retained, at least a six-nucleotide match to both a V gene segment and a J gene segment was required. Rearrangements were called productive when the CDR3 lacked stop codons and stayed in frame with V and J; all others were non-productive. Following IMGT convention, CDR3 was defined as the stretch from the second conserved V-encoded cysteine up to the conserved J-encoded phenylalanine. In an earlier analysis of some 550 of the donors, sequences lacking an unambiguous match to a single V gene segment were excluded. In an earlier analysis of some 590 of the donors, a V segment was called functional when productive rearrangements were above 56.7%, and segregating when the standard deviation between donors exceeded 5%. To diagnose cytomegalovirus status from the catalog of TCR beta chain sequences, a statistical classification framework was built. In a later analysis, TCR nucleotide sequences were compared against IMGT/GENE-DB human TR gene sequences so that V and J genes could be assigned. The TCRdist pipeline was used in a later analysis to assign CDR3 sequences and most-parsimonious VDJ recombination scenarios. In a later analysis, every TCR beta chain was defined by the combination of its CDR3 amino acid sequence and its V-gene family, and reads without a unique V-gene family were dropped. As a way to deal with suspected cross-contamination and a sequencing artifact, a later analysis dropped roughly 620 nucleotide sequences that were highly shared and had low generation probability. In a later analysis, a clonal expansion index was calculated for each public chain from normalized within-repertoire ranks of inferred template counts. In a later analysis, generation probabilities were computed with a VDJ recombination model fitted to out-of-frame rearrangements, and the resulting probabilities were checked against IGoR. A later analysis scored TCR-TCR, TCR-HLA and TCR-CMV co-occurrence with hypergeometric tests, applying a repertoire-size bias correction to TCR pairs. False discovery rates were estimated in a later analysis by permuting HLA or CMV assignments 20 times. In a later analysis, co-occurring TCRs were grouped with DBSCAN, and TCRdist sequence similarity was added when clustering was performed within HLA-allele-positive subsets. For co-occurrence clustering, repertoires with fewer than 30,000 or more than 120,000 public chains were excluded, along with five repertoires with anomalous nucleotide sharing. The immuneACCESS repertoire file appears here via TCRdb, limited to in-frame rearrangements. These files lack a portion of the clones; in checked studies, under half of the deficit traces to unresolved V genes, and the cause of the others is not known. That table gives V, J and clone size, and the DNA gave D and trimming. The sample table shows 150,000 to 200,000 clones, and around three quarters are seen once. The ten largest clones represent about 1.4% of the sample.

Study-wide findings and limitations: The cohort was sequenced for TCR beta chains only, and without alpha or paired-chain data the features that could be detected were limited. A later genetic analysis reported fewer N-insertions in productive TCRs among donors in an Asian-associated ancestry cluster than the roughly 620-donor mean. According to the authors, the approach could potentially be generalized to other disease states and immunological phenotypes. A later analysis associated about 17,000 TCR beta sequences with specific HLA alleles at a false discovery rate of 0.05. A later analysis reported that several top co-occurrence clusters appeared linked to parvovirus B19, influenza, CMV and Epstein-Barr virus. CMV serostatus was the only immune exposure information available for the cohort. Roughly uniform sequencing depth across donors was assumed in presence/absence analyses, although this assumption may not hold. Because counts were too low, seventeen rarely observed V segments, including chromosome 9 orphons, were left out of the earlier analysis of a few hundred of the donors. An association between a missense DCLRE1C variant and V-gene and J-gene trimming of TCR beta chains was found in a later genetic analysis and replicated in an independent cohort. In both the original and validation cohorts, the classifier was reported to diagnose cytomegalovirus status with high specificity and sensitivity. A later analysis found that most CMV-associated TCR beta chains appeared HLA-restricted, with HLA associations seemingly driven largely by CMV exposure. A cluster of highly shared sequence variants was judged likely to represent a technical artifact of the sequencing pipeline. An earlier analysis of approximately 570 of the donors showed that most TCR beta V segments appeared in productive rearrangements either about 90% or about 30% of the time, which broadly matched IMGT annotations. The study gave a list of more than 150 TCR beta chains associated with cytomegalovirus. A later analysis found that TCR association rates varied across HLA loci, with DRB1 alleles showing the most associated TCRs and HLA-C alleles the fewest. Because some donors lacked HLA typing at each locus, the association tests relied only on the typed subset. In vitro tests confirmed that three of the cytomegalovirus-associated TCR beta chains recognize cytomegalovirus antigens. A further reported finding was that TCR beta sequences accurately predicted the HLA-A and HLA-B alleles for most subjects in the first cohort. While some public TCRs were present in many individuals, most TCR sequences turned up only very rarely across donors. In a later analysis, HLA-associated TCR beta chains showed more clonal expansion and lower generation probabilities than non-associated chains that were equally common. Assigning TCR associations to individual alleles was difficult when HLA alleles, especially DR and DQ, strongly co-occurred. Linkage disequilibrium might explain the correlated functional status among segregating V segments, but an unknown experimental factor could not be excluded. Some IMGT-functional V segments, including TRBV6-2 and TRBV6-3, could not be told apart with the 87-base-pair reads, so those segments were excluded.

The cohort consisted of some 730 healthy bone marrow donors. Cohort members were all nominally healthy when sampled, although unrecorded immune exposures were likely present. The donor tested CMV seronegative and was one of the 352 seronegative cohort members. A peripheral blood sample was provided by each donor, and peripheral blood mononuclear cells were used for TCR beta sequencing. Genomic DNA was extracted from the blood cell samples with the Qiagen DNeasy Blood Extraction Kit. Unmatched junction bases come to 4, with V trimmed by 1 base and J by 5 bases. Its CDR3 holds 15 amino acids, cysteine through phenylalanine. The DNA shown is the 45-base CDR3, in frame from base 1. CDR1 and CDR2, looked up from the germline V gene (reference sequence), are LNHDA and SQIVND.

The TCR sequence derives from a middle-aged man in good health and CMV-seronegative. The sequence is built from TRBV19 and TRBJ1-2, and TRBD1 matches 10 of the central bases. The sample taken for sequencing was PBMCs. The CDR3 loop reads CASSIAGQGVYGYTF. The DNA reads as follows: TGTGCCAGTAGTATAGCCGGACAGGGGGTGTATGGCTACACCTTC. The full variable domain, completed from the reference TRBV19 and TRBJ1-2 proteins outside the CDR3, reads DGGITQSPKYLFRKEGQNVTLSCEQNLNHDAMYWYRQDPGQGLRLIYYSQIVNDFQKGDIAEGYSVSREKKESFPLTVTSAQKNPTAFYLCASSIAGQGVYGYTFGSGTRLTVV.